Below, one T cell receptor (beta chain) is given with its context. TCRdb's table, derived via immunoSEQ multiplex PCR, lists solely in-frame clones and lacks some. The table shows 90,000 to 120,000 clones, with 80% to 90% occurring only once. This sample was included in a study of blood T cell repertoires in COVID-19. Participants were aged about 18 to 100 years from 20 to 30 US areas. The V end lost 4 bases, the J end lost 6 bases, and 19 bases lay between the germline ends. CDR1 SGHRS and CDR2 YFSETQ come from the germline V gene. The CDR3 has 15 residues. The genes are TRBV5-1 and TRBJ1-1, with a possible D match to TRBD1 (6 bases). This receptor was obtained from a woman aged 45-60 years who had recovered from COVID-19. The sample comprised PBMCs or T cells enriched from blood (not recorded which). The CDR3 reads CASSIRGGAVAEAFF. The DNA of the CDR3 is TGCGCCAGCAGCATCCGGGGGGGCGCGGTCGCTGAAGCTTTCTTT. Based on the CDR3 plus reference TRBV5-1 and TRBJ1-1, the full variable domain is KAGVTQTPRYLIKTRGQQVTLSCSPISGHRSVSWYQQTPGQGLQFLFEYFSETQRNKGNFPGRFSGRQFSNSRSEMNVSTLELGDSALYLCASSIRGGAVAEAFFGQGTRLTVV.